The sequence of this TCR beta chain was determined in a study of blood T cell repertoires in COVID-19. Background on the study: The cDNA or gDNA used as material had been derived from T cells, B-cell-depleted T cells, or PBMCs.

Method: immunoSEQ multiplex PCR; TCRdb's copy keeps in-frame clones and lacks some. The data hold about 140,000 clones, with 65% to 90% observed a single time. CDR3 length: 13 amino acids. After removal of 7 bases from V and 1 base from J, the junction contained 3 bases not matched to a gene. Looked up from germline, CDR1 is SQVTM and CDR2 is ANQGSEA. The chain combines TRBV29-1 with TRBJ1-3; TRBD1 matches 8 bases. The TCR comes from a human donor in a cohort sampled during active COVID-19. Sequenced input: peripheral blood. CDR3 amino acids: CSARGQSGNTIYF. DNA of the CDR3: TGCAGCGCCAGGGGGCAGTCTGGAAACACCATATATTTT.